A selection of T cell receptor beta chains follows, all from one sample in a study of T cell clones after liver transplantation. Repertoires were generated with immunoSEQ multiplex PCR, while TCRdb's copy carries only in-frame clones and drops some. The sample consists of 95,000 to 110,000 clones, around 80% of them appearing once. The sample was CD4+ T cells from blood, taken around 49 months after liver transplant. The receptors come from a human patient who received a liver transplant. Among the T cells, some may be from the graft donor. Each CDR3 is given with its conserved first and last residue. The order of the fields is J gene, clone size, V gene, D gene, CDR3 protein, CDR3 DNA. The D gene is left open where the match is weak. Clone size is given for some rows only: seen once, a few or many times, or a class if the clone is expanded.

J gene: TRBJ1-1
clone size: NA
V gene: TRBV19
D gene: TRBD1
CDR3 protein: CASYPSSTGVTEAFF
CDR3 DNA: TGTGCCAGCTATCCTTCCTCAACAGGGGTCACTGAAGCTTTCTTT

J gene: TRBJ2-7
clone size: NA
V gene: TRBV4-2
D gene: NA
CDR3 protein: CASSQEGRKAYEQYF
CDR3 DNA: TGTGCCAGCAGCCAAGAAGGGCGGAAGGCCTACGAGCAGTACTTC

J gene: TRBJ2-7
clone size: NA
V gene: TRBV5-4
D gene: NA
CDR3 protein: CASSLDGGRIEQYF
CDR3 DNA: TGTGCCAGCAGCTTGGATGGGGGGCGCATCGAGCAGTACTTC

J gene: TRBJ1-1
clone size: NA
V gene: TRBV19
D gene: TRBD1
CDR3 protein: CASSSYTQGARNTEAFF
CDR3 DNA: TGTGCCAGTAGCTCGTACACCCAGGGGGCAAGGAACACTGAAGCTTTCTTT

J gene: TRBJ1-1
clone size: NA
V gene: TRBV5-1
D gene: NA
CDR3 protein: CASRQGRANTEAFF
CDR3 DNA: TGCGCCAGTCGTCAGGGGCGGGCCAACACTGAAGCTTTCTTT

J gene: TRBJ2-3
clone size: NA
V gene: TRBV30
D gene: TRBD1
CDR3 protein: CAWKHRDRGSDTQYF
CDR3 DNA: TGTGCCTGGAAGCACCGGGACAGGGGATCAGATACGCAGTATTTT

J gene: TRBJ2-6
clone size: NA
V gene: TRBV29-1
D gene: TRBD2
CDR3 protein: CSVARLAGASGANVLTF
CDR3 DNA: TGCAGCGTTGCCCGACTAGCGGGAGCCTCTGGGGCCAACGTCCTGACTTTC

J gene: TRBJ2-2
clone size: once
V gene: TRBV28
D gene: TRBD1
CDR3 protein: CASRGQLNTGELFF
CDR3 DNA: TGTGCCAGCAGGGGACAGCTGAACACCGGGGAGCTGTTTTTT

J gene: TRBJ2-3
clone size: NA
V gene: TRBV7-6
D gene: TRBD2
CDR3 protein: CASSTTSGDADTQYF
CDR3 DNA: TGTGCCAGCAGCACCACTAGCGGTGATGCAGATACGCAGTATTTT

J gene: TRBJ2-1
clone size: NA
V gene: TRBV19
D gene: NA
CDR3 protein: CASSSRLPGLNEQFF
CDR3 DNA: TGTGCCAGTAGCTCCCGCCTGCCCGGTCTCAATGAGCAGTTCTTC

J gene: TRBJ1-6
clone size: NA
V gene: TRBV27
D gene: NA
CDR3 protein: CASSFRQPLSPLHF
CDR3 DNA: TGTGCCAGCAGTTTTCGACAACCACTTTCACCCCTCCACTTT

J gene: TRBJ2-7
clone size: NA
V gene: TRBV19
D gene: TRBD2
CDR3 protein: CASSPTLSGGSSYEQYF
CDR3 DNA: TGTGCCAGTAGTCCGACGCTAAGCGGGGGCAGCTCCTACGAGCAGTACTTC

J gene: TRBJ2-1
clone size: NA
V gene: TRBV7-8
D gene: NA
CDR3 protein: CASSRDNYNEQFF
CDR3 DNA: TGTGCCAGCAGCCGGGACAACTACAATGAGCAGTTCTTC

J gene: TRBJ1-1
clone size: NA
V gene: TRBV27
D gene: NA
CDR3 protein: CASSSWDNRGYAEAFF
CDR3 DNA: TGTGCCAGCAGTTCGTGGGACAATCGGGGTTACGCTGAAGCTTTCTTT

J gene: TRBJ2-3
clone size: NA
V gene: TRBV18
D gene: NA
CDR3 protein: CASSPILVATDTQYF
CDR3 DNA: TGTGCCAGCTCACCCATTCTAGTTGCCACAGATACGCAGTATTTT

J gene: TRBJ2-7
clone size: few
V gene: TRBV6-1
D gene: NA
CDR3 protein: CASRLGVYEQYF
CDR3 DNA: TGTGCCAGCCGACTGGGTGTATACGAGCAGTACTTC

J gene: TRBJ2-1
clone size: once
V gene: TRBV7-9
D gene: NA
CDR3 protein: CASTSRHDEQFF
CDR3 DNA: TGTGCCAGCACCTCCCGGCACGATGAGCAGTTCTTC

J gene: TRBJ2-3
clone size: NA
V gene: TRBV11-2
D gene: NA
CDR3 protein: CASSQILRVRGTDTQYF
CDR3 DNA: TGTGCCAGCAGCCAAATTCTCCGGGTCAGGGGTACAGATACGCAGTATTTT

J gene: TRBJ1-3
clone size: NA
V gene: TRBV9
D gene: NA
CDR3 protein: CASSVGGTGNTIYF
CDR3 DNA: TGTGCCAGCAGCGTAGGGGGTACTGGAAACACCATATATTTT

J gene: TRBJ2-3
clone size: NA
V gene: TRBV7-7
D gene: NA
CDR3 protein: CASSLGMEQRGDTQYF
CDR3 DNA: TGTGCCAGCAGCTTAGGGATGGAACAGCGTGGGGATACGCAGTATTTT

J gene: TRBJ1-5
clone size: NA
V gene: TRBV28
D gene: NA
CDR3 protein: CASSPGTGQVGQPQHF
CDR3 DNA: TGTGCCAGCAGCCCGGGTACAGGGCAGGTAGGGCAGCCCCAGCATTTT

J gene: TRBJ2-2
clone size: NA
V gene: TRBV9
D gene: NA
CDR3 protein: CASSPPGGRRATTGELFF
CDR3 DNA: TGTGCCAGCAGCCCCCCAGGGGGGAGGAGGGCCACCACCGGGGAGCTGTTTTTT

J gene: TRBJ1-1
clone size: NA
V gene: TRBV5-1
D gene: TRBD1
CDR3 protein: CASTNTGGTEAFF
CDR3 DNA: TGCGCCAGCACCAATACAGGGGGCACTGAAGCTTTCTTT

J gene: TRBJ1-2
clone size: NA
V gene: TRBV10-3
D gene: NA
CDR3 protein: CAVLPQGLNYGYTF
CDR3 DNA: TGTGCCGTTTTACCTCAGGGGTTAAACTATGGCTACACCTTC

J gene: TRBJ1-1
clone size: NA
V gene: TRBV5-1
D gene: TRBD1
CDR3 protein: CASFGRQGGGTEAFF
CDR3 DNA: TGCGCCAGCTTTGGGCGACAGGGAGGGGGAACTGAAGCTTTCTTT

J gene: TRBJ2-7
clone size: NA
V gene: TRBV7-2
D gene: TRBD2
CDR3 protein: CASSLITSGTYEQYF
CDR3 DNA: TGTGCCAGCAGCTTAATCACTAGCGGGACCTACGAGCAGTACTTC

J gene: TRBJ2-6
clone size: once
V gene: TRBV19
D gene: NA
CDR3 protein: CASTGIRSGANVLTF
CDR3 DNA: TGTGCCAGTACGGGGATTAGATCTGGGGCCAACGTCCTGACTTTC

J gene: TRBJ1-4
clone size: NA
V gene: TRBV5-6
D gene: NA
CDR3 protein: CASSLGGGVATNEKLFF
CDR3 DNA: TGTGCCAGCAGCTTGGGAGGTGGAGTTGCAACTAATGAAAAACTGTTTTTT

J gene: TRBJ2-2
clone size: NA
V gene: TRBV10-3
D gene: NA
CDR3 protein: CAISESKTGELFF
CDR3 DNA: TGTGCCATCAGTGAGTCGAAAACCGGGGAGCTGTTTTTT

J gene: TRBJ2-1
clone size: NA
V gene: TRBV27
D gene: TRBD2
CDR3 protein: CASRDSGSAYNEQFF
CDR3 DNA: TGTGCCAGCAGAGATAGCGGGAGTGCCTACAATGAGCAGTTCTTC

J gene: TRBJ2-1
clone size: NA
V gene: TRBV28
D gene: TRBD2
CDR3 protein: CASKRAGGSVEQFF
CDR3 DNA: TGTGCCAGCAAGAGGGCGGGAGGGAGTGTTGAGCAGTTCTTC

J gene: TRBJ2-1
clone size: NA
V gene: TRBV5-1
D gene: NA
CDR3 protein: CASSEGNNEQFF
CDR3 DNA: TGCGCCAGCAGCGAGGGAAACAATGAGCAGTTCTTC

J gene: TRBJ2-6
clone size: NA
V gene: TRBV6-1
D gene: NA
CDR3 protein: CASSEPNSGANVLTF
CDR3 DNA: TGTGCCAGCAGTGAACCGAACTCTGGGGCCAACGTCCTGACTTTC

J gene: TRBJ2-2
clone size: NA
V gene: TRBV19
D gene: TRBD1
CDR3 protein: CASRDTGTGARAGELFF
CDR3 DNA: TGTGCCAGTAGGGATACCGGGACAGGGGCTAGAGCCGGGGAGCTGTTTTTT

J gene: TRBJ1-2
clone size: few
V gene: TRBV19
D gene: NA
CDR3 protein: CASLGRRENGYTF
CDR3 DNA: TGTGCCAGTCTAGGACGGAGAGAGAATGGCTACACCTTC

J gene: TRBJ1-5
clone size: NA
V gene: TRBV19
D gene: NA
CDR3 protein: CASSIVGGSSNQPQHF
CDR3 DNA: TGTGCCAGTAGTATAGTCGGCGGATCCAGCAATCAGCCCCAGCATTTT

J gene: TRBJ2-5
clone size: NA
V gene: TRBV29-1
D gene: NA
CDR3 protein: CSVPGRTYQETQYF
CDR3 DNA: TGCAGCGTCCCAGGACGGACGTACCAAGAGACCCAGTACTTC

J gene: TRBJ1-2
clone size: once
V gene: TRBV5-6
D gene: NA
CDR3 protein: CASSPTWGDYGYTF
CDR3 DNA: TGTGCCAGCAGCCCCACTTGGGGGGACTATGGCTACACCTTC

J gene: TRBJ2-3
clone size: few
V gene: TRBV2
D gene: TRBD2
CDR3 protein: CASSVWSEGGPSDTQYF
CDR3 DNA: TGTGCCAGCAGTGTATGGTCCGAGGGAGGGCCCTCAGATACGCAGTATTTT

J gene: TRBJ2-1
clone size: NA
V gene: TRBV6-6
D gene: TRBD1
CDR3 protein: CASSFGGTGHNEQFF
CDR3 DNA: TGTGCCAGCAGTTTTGGCGGGACAGGGCACAATGAGCAGTTCTTC

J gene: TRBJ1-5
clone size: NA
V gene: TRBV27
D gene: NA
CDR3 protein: CAINGAGGNQPQHF
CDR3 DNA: TGTGCCATAAACGGGGCAGGCGGCAATCAGCCCCAGCATTTT

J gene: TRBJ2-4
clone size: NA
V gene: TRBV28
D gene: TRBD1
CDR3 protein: CASSFHRGVNIQYF
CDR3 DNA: TGTGCCAGCAGTTTCCACAGGGGAGTAAACATTCAGTACTTC

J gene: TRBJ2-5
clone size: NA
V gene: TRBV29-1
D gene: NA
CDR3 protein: CSVGKGSLETQYF
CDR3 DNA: TGCAGCGTTGGGAAAGGAAGTCTAGAGACCCAGTACTTC

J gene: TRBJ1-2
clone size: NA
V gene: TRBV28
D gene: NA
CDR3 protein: CASSLSDRNYGYTF
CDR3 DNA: TGTGCCAGCAGTTTAAGTGACCGTAACTATGGCTACACCTTC

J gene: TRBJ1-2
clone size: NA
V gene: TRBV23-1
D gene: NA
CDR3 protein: CASTPGIDAGYTF
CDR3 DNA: TGCGCCAGCACTCCAGGGATCGACGCTGGCTACACCTTC

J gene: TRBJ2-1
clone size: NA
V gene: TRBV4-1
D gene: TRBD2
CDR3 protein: CASSPSGTSGINPANEQFF
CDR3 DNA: TGCGCCAGCAGCCCTAGCGGGACTAGCGGGATCAACCCCGCCAATGAGCAGTTCTTC

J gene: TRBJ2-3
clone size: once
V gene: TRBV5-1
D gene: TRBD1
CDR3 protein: CASSLARDRGPSGDTQYF
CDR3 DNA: TGCGCCAGCAGCTTGGCCCGCGACAGGGGGCCATCCGGTGATACGCAGTATTTT

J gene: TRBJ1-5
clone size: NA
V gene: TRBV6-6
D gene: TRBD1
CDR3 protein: CASSSDRAEQLQHF
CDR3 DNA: TGTGCCAGCAGCTCAGACAGGGCAGAGCAGCTCCAGCATTTT

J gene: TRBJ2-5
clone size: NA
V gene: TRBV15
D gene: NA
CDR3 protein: CATSGPQETQYF
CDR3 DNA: TGTGCCACCAGCGGACCACAAGAGACCCAGTACTTC

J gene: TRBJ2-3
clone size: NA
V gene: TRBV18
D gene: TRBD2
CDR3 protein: CASSPGTSGDTQYF
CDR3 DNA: TGTGCCAGCTCACCCGGGACTAGTGGAGATACGCAGTATTTT

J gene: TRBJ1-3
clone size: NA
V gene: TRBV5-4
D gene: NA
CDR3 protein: CASSLGSSGNTIYF
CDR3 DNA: TGTGCCAGCAGCTTGGGCAGCTCTGGAAACACCATATATTTT

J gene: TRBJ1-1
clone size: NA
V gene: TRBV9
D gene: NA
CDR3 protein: CASSDGPVWDTEAFF
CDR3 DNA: TGTGCCAGCAGCGACGGTCCGGTTTGGGATACTGAAGCTTTCTTT

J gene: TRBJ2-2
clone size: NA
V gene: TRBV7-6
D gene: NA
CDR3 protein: CASSSVGGTPGELFF
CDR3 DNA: TGTGCCAGCAGCTCCGTAGGGGGGACACCGGGGGAGCTGTTTTTT

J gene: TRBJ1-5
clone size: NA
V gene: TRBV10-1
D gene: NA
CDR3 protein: CASTRVFRGNQPQHF
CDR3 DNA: TGCGCCAGCACAAGGGTTTTCCGGGGCAATCAGCCCCAGCATTTT